Each of the 18 T cell receptor beta chains below was sequenced from the same sample in a study of T cell repertoires in cytomegalovirus infection. Their recognized antigens are unknown. TCRdb analysed the reads with MiXCR anew, one entry per CDR3 protein. The sample contains approximately 310,000 distinct CDR3 sequences, around a quarter of which appear only once. The input for sequencing was cultured PBMCs, taken from culture after CMV antigen stimulation. All receptors come from a human donor in good health (CMV status not recorded). Some clones in this sample may be carry-over from other donors' samples.

This clonotype was detected only once. The chain employs TRBV4-3 and TRBJ2-7; no clear D. CDR1 is LGHNA and CDR2 is YSLEER in the germline V gene. This CDR3 has 12 amino acids. Trimming cost V 8 bases and J 4 bases, with 12 bases left between them. The chain's CDR3 is CASHPVRYEQYV. For the CDR3, the DNA is TGCGCCAGCCACCCTGTCAGGTACGAGCAGTACGTC.

The chain employs TRBV24-1 and TRBJ1-4; possible D gene TRBD1, 5 bases. The ends were cut back, 1 base at V and 6 bases at J, with 17 bases in the middle. This CDR3 region has 17 residues. Looked up from germline, CDR1 is KGHDR and CDR2 is SFDVKD. This CDR3 reads CATSDFPRGRGHEKLFF. The CDR3 DNA sequence: TGTGCCACCAGTGATTTCCCTAGGGGAAGAGGACATGAAAAACTGTTTTTT.

This chain uses TRBV7-6 with TRBJ2-3; 9 positions agree with TRBD2. With V trimmed by 1 base and J by 8 bases, 13 bases remained unmatched. CDR1 and CDR2 from the germline V gene are SGHVS and FNYEAQ. The CDR3 length is 17 residues. CDR3 amino acids: CASSLDRGRAAAGTQYF. CDR3 DNA: TGTGCCAGCAGCTTAGATCGCGGGAGGGCAGCGGCGGGTACGCAGTATTTT.

The chain carries TRBV29-1 and TRBJ1-6, with D hard to call. This CDR3 is built from 13 residues. V was clipped by 2 bases and J by 8 bases, with 10 bases between them. CDR1 SQVTM and CDR2 ANQGSEA come from the germline V gene. CDR3 region: CSVEMGKDSPLHF. The CDR3 DNA reads TGCAGCGTTGAAATGGGGAAAGATTCACCCCTCCACTTT.

V gene TRBV14 combines with J gene TRBJ2-3; possible D gene TRBD2, 6 bases. The ends were cut back, 2 bases at V and 1 base at J, with 16 bases in the middle. Germline CDR1 and CDR2: SGHDN and FVKESK. The CDR3 is made up of 17 amino acids. In DNA, the CDR3 is TGTGCCAGCAGCCAAAGACTAGGAACCAGGGGCACAGATACGCAGTATTTT. It specifies CASSQRLGTRGTDTQYF.

As to this clonotype: A much bigger clone sits one base away, suggesting this may be a read error. No conserved phenylalanine or tryptophan ends this CDR3, so it is likely a read error. The V gene is TRBV7-2, the J gene TRBJ2-2; 11 nucleotides line up with TRBD1. Trimming at V came to 3 bases and at J to 5 bases, leaving 5 bases not matched to a gene. The germline gives CDR1 SGHTA, CDR2 FQGNSA. The CDR3 runs 16 residues. CDR3 amino acids: CASSFSGQGGTGELFL. DNA for the CDR3: TGTGCCAGCAGCTTTTCGGGACAGGGGGGTACCGGGGAGCTGTTTCTT.

The chain uses TRBV19 and TRBJ2-7; TRBD2 matches 8 bases. J gave up 6 bases and V 3 bases, and 19 bases lay outside the gene matches. The CDR3 spans 18 residues. Germline V gene data show CDR1 as LNHDA and CDR2 as SQIVND (reference sequence). The DNA for the CDR3 is TGTGCCAGTAGTATCTCGAGAAGCGGGAGTTTCTGGACCGTCGAGCAGTACTTC. Translating gives CASSISRSGSFWTVEQYF.

The rearrangement joins TRBV6-7 to TRBJ1-5; the D is unclear. TRBV6-7 is classed as an ORF, of uncertain function. Trimming cost V 2 bases and J 0 bases, with 14 bases left between them. The CDR3 is made up of 17 amino acids. Here the CDR3 reads CASSYPRSGRSNQPQHF. The CDR3 nucleotides read TGTGCCAGCAGTTACCCGCGATCAGGACGTAGCAATCAGCCCCAGCATTTT.

In this sample, this clonotype turned up many times. The V gene is TRBV7-2, the J gene TRBJ2-3, with 12 positions matching TRBD2. CDR3 length: 15 amino acids. CDR1 and CDR2 (germline): SGHTA, FQGNSA. The trim removed 4 bases at V and 2 bases at J, leaving 1 base unmatched. The CDR3 region is CASSSSGRATDTQYF. The CDR3 region has the DNA TGTGCCAGCAGCTCTAGCGGGAGGGCCACAGATACGCAGTATTTT.

In its sample, this clonotype was seen many times. The chain has TRBV7-2 and TRBJ2-1, with 8 bases fitting TRBD2. V lost 5 bases to trimming and J lost 4 bases; unmatched junction nucleotides: 22. This CDR3 contains 20 residues. Germline V gene sequence: CDR1 SGHTA, CDR2 FQGNSA. CDR3 sequence: CASSPGGRVPMGGRYNEQFF. Here the CDR3 DNA reads TGTGCCAGCAGCCCGGGGGGCAGGGTACCCATGGGCGGGAGGTACAATGAGCAGTTCTTC.

This clonotype was picked up many times. V is TRBV12-3 or TRBV12-4 and J is TRBJ1-5; TRBD1 matches at 8 bases. CDR3 length: 14 amino acids. V gave up 7 bases and J gave up 0 bases; unmatched junction bases: 2. CDR3 loop: CASKDRASNQPQHF. CDR3 nucleotide sequence: TGTGCCAGCAAGGACAGGGCTAGCAATCAGCCCCAGCATTTT.

This clonotype was seen only a few times. The chain couples TRBV6-6 to TRBJ2-5, with TRBD2 identical over 12 bases. Unmatched junction bases numbered 10, after V lost 6 bases and J lost 5 bases. Germline CDR1 reads MNHNY; CDR2 reads SVGAGI (reference sequence). The CDR3 loop spans 16 amino acids. Here the CDR3 reads CASRAPGLAGRETQYF. In DNA form, the CDR3 reads TGTGCCAGCAGGGCTCCGGGACTAGCGGGCCGGGAGACCCAGTACTTC.

This clonotype turned up a few times. V is TRBV25-1 and J is TRBJ2-7; 8 bases are shared with TRBD2. Per the germline V gene, CDR1 is MGHDK and CDR2 is SYGVNS. The ends lost 5 bases at V and 7 bases at J; junction bases unmatched: 7. CDR3 length: 13 residues. The CDR3 loop is CASSPLAGREQYF. Written as DNA, the CDR3 is TGTGCCAGCAGTCCCTTAGCGGGACGGGAGCAGTACTTC.

The rearrangement links TRBV6-1 to TRBJ2-1; 7 bases match TRBD2. This CDR3 region has 15 residues. CDR1 MNHNS and CDR2 SASEGT come from the germline V gene. V lost 6 bases and J lost 7; bases outside the gene matches: 12. The chain's CDR3 is CASRAGRLVSNEQFF. CDR3 in DNA: TGTGCCAGCAGGGCCGGGAGGCTTGTTTCAAATGAGCAGTTCTTC.

There are a few counts of this clonotype. V usage is TRBV19 and J usage is TRBJ2-2, with TRBD2 matching 12 bases. The CDR3 is 15 residues long. The ends lost 7 bases at V and 3 bases at J; junction bases unmatched: 3. Germline CDR1 LNHDA, CDR2 SQIVND (reference sequence). CDR3 nucleotide sequence: TGTGCCAGTACCAGACTAGCGGGAGACACCGGGGAGCTGTTTTTT. As protein: CASTRLAGDTGELFF.

V gene TRBV12-3 or TRBV12-4 combines with J gene TRBJ2-3; tentative D call: TRBD2 (5 bases). The CDR3 spans 16 residues. Trimming took off 5 bases at V and 4 bases at J, with 19 bases between the two ends. In nucleotides, the CDR3 is TGTGCCAGCAGTCCTCGCCGGGCGGGCGTGTCAGATACGCAGTATTTT. It specifies CASSPRRAGVSDTQYF.

This clonotype came up many times. The chain joins TRBV7-6 to TRBJ1-1; 7 bases line up with TRBD1. Trimming removed 5 bases from V and 1 base from J; junction bases left unmatched: 4. Looked up from germline, CDR1 is SGHVS and CDR2 is FNYEAQ. The CDR3 is 14 amino acids. CDR3 sequence reads: CASSAGQRNTEAFF. As DNA, the CDR3 is TGTGCCAGCAGCGCGGGACAGAGGAACACTGAAGCTTTCTTT.

The V gene is TRBV28, the J gene TRBJ2-1; 9 bases match TRBD2. CDR3 length: 18 amino acids. Germline values: CDR1 MDHEN, CDR2 SYDVKM. Trimming cost V 6 bases and J 6 bases; bases outside gene matches: 18. Written as DNA, the CDR3 is TGTGCCAGCAGGTTAAGCTTAGGAGCGGGAGGTGGGGGCAATGAGCAGTTCTTC. This sequence encodes CASRLSLGAGGGGNEQFF.